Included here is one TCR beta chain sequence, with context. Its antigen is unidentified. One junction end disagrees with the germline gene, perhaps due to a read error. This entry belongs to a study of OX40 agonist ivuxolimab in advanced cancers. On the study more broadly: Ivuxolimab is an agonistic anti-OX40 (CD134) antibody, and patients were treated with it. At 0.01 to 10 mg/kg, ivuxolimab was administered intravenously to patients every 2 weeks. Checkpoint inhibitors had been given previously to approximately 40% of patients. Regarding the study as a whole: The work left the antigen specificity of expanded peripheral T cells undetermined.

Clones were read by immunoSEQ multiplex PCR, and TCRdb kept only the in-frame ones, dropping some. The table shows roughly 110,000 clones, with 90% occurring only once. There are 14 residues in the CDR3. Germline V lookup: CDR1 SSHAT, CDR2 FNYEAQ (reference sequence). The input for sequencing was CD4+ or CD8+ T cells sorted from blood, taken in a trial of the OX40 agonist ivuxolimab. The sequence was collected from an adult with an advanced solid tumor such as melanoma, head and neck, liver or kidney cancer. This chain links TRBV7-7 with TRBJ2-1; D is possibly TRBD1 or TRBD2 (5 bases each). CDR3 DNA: TGTGCTAGCAGCTTAAGTAGGGGAGCCAATGAGCAGTTCTTC. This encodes CASSLSRGANEQFF.